These T cell receptor beta chains were read from a single sample in a study of T cell responses to AZD1222 COVID-19 vaccine. TCRdb keeps only in-frame clones here, not all; method: immunoSEQ multiplex PCR. The sample holds around 180,000 clones, approximately 86% seen once. Here the sequenced sample was peripheral blood, taken on day 0 of AZD1222 vaccination. These receptors were collected from an adult in good health. CDR3s include the opening cysteine and the closing phenylalanine or tryptophan. A D gene is named only where the DNA matches it firmly. Rows give clone size only sometimes, using once, few, many, or a class for an expanded clone.

abundance	d_gene	v_gene	j_gene	CDR3aa	CDR3nt
.	TRBD2	TRBV7-2	TRBJ2-7	CASSLESAGGLEQYF	TGTGCCAGCAGCTTAGAGTCCGCGGGAGGGCTCGAGCAGTACTTC
once	TRBD1	TRBV10-3	TRBJ2-5	CAISSQASGRGRETQYF	TGTGCCATCAGTTCCCAGGCCTCAGGCAGGGGGCGTGAGACCCAGTACTTC
once	.	TRBV11-2	TRBJ2-3	CASSLLAISTDTQYF	TGTGCCAGCAGCCTTCTCGCTATTAGCACAGATACGCAGTATTTT
once	TRBD1	TRBV2	TRBJ1-1	CASIGGGARAFF	TGTGCCAGCATTGGAGGGGGCGCCAGGGCTTTCTTT
few	.	TRBV19	TRBJ1-5	CASTLNSRRQVNQPQHF	TGTGCCAGTACACTAAACTCCCGGAGACAGGTCAATCAGCCCCAGCATTTT
once	.	TRBV27	TRBJ1-4	CASKQGLSNEKLFF	TGTGCCAGCAAGCAGGGGCTCAGTAATGAAAAACTGTTTTTT
once	.	TRBV7-8	TRBJ2-5	CASSPRGGGGGPARVTQYF	TGTGCCAGCAGCCCCCGAGGGGGCGGTGGGGGGCCAGCTCGTGTGACCCAGTACTTC
.	.	TRBV6-5	TRBJ1-2	CASSYGRGGYGYTF	TGTGCCAGCAGTTACGGTCGCGGAGGCTATGGCTACACCTTC
.	TRBD1	TRBV2	TRBJ1-1	CASSEWTGFISGGNTEAFF	TGTGCCAGCAGTGAATGGACAGGGTTTATTTCTGGAGGGAACACTGAAGCTTTCTTT
.	.	TRBV5-1	TRBJ1-4	CASSSGPPTNEKLFF	TGCGCCAGCAGCTCGGGCCCGCCAACTAATGAAAAACTGTTTTTT
.	TRBD1	TRBV2	TRBJ1-1	CASSEATGTVSMNTEAFF	TGTGCCAGCAGTGAAGCGACCGGGACAGTGAGTATGAACACTGAAGCTTTCTTT
.	TRBD2	TRBV9	TRBJ2-7	CASSVGLAGVYEQYF	TGTGCCAGCAGCGTAGGACTAGCGGGAGTCTACGAGCAGTACTTC
.	.	TRBV5-8	TRBJ1-1	CASSFGGLNTEAFF	TGTGCCAGCAGCTTCGGAGGGCTAAACACTGAAGCTTTCTTT
.	.	TRBV6-5	TRBJ1-6	CASSYPTTVTSPLHF	TGTGCCAGCAGTTACCCCACAACCGTAACGTCACCCCTCCACTTT
.	.	TRBV27	TRBJ2-7	CASSPASRDYEQYF	TGTGCCAGCAGTCCCGCCTCGAGGGACTACGAGCAGTACTTC
once	.	TRBV5-5	TRBJ1-2	CASSPGGGGRLWGYTF	TGTGCCAGCAGCCCCGGCGGGGGGGGTCGTCTGTGGGGCTACACCTTC
.	.	TRBV6-2/TRBV6-3	TRBJ1-1	CASSWGLRTGTEAFF	TGTGCCAGCAGTTGGGGGCTACGAACGGGCACTGAAGCTTTCTTT
.	.	TRBV7-6	TRBJ1-2	CASSPQGRPLGYTF	TGTGCCAGCAGCCCCCAGGGGAGGCCTCTTGGCTACACCTTC
.	.	TRBV2	TRBJ1-1	CASSESGDRTEAFF	TGTGCCAGCAGTGAATCAGGGGACCGAACTGAAGCTTTCTTT
.	TRBD1	TRBV7-9	TRBJ1-2	CASSLKATGMLGGYTF	TGTGCCAGCAGCTTAAAAGCGACAGGGATGTTGGGTGGCTACACCTTC
.	TRBD1	TRBV5-1	TRBJ2-7	CASRPGTAVSYEQYF	TGCGCCAGCAGGCCCGGGACAGCGGTCTCCTACGAGCAGTACTTC
.	TRBD1	TRBV4-2	TRBJ2-5	CASSRLEGASRETQYF	TGTGCCAGCAGCCGATTAGAGGGGGCAAGTAGGGAGACCCAGTACTTC
.	.	TRBV12-3/TRBV12-4	TRBJ2-2	CASGTGELFF	TGTGCCAGCGGGACCGGGGAGCTGTTTTTT
.	.	TRBV7-2	TRBJ2-5	CASSSYQETQYF	TGTGCCAGCAGCTCTTACCAAGAGACCCAGTACTTC